One sample yielded the 32 T cell receptor beta chains listed below, sequenced in a study of T cell responses to AZD1222 COVID-19 vaccine. Sequencing was performed with immunoSEQ multiplex PCR; in TCRdb, only in-frame clones are kept and a portion is missing. In the table there are fewer than 120,000 clones, 70% to 90% of which are singletons. Sample: peripheral blood, taken on day 0 of AZD1222 vaccination. These receptors originate from an adult in good health.

This rearrangement joins TRBV5-6 to TRBJ2-1, with no clear D. CDR1 and CDR2 from the germline V gene are SGHDT and YYEEEE. Trimming pared 0 bases from V and 8 bases from J, leaving 15 bases between. This CDR3 has 15 amino acids. This CDR3 reads CASSLGAAVGDEQFF. The CDR3 DNA is TGTGCCAGCAGCTTGGGGGCAGCCGTTGGGGATGAGCAGTTCTTC.

The chain joins TRBV5-1 to TRBJ2-1, with 7 bases that match TRBD1. The CDR3 contains 14 residues. Trimming removed 0 bases from V and 7 bases from J; junction bases left unmatched: 4. The germline gives CDR1 SGHRS, CDR2 YFSETQ. In DNA, the CDR3 is TGCGCCAGCAGCTTGGCGCAGGGGGTAAATGAGCAGTTCTTC. Translated: CASSLAQGVNEQFF.

The chain links TRBV9 to TRBJ1-4; D remains ambiguous. The ends were cut back, 4 bases at V and 0 bases at J, with 7 bases in the middle. The CDR3 totals 14 residues. CDR1 and CDR2 from the germline V gene are SGDLS and YYNGEE. The CDR3 sequence: CASSRDATNEKLFF. Here the CDR3 DNA reads TGTGCCAGCAGCAGGGATGCAACTAATGAAAAACTGTTTTTT.

This sequence joins TRBV9 and TRBJ2-7; 7 bases agree with TRBD2. V shed 4 bases, J shed 7 bases, and the junction held 8 bases outside the gene matches. CDR3 length: 13 amino acids. Germline V gives CDR1 SGDLS, CDR2 YYNGEE. CDR3 in amino acids: CASSSGTLGEQYF. The DNA for the CDR3 is TGTGCCAGCAGCAGCGGGACCCTGGGGGAGCAGTACTTC.

V usage is TRBV4-1 and J usage is TRBJ1-5; D uncertain. Germline assignment: CDR1 MGHRA and CDR2 YSYEKL. The CDR3 contains 16 residues. V was pared by 1 base and J by 0 bases, with 10 bases between. CDR3 loop: CASSQVLGDSNQPQHF. The CDR3 bases are TGCGCCAGCAGCCAAGTATTGGGAGATAGCAATCAGCCCCAGCATTTT.

This clone was observed once. The chain is built from TRBV6-6 and TRBJ1-5; the match to TRBD1 covers 7 bases. V lost 7 bases to trimming and J lost 7 bases; unmatched junction nucleotides: 10. Germline CDR1 MNHNY, CDR2 SVGAGI (reference sequence). The CDR3 runs to 14 residues. CDR3 protein: CASKSSGGHQPQHF. Written as DNA, the CDR3 is TGTGCCAGCAAATCATCAGGGGGACACCAGCCCCAGCATTTT.

The rearrangement links TRBV28 to TRBJ1-5; TRBD1 agrees at 9 bases. With 10 bases clipped from V and 4 bases from J, the junction kept 8 bases outside the gene matches. This CDR3 spans 14 amino acids. Germline CDR1 and CDR2: MDHEN and SYDVKM. The CDR3 DNA reads as TGTGCCACCCTGGACAGGGGAAGGAATCAGCCCCAGCATTTT. Translated, it gives CATLDRGRNQPQHF.

In this sample, this clone turned up once. Sequence at one end of the junction differs from germline and may be a read error. This chain uses TRBV7-7 with TRBJ1-5, with D perhaps matching TRBD1 (5 bases). Germline CDR1 is SSHAT and CDR2 is FNYEAQ (reference sequence). The CDR3 has 17 residues. The CDR3 reads CASSPRPPAAPGQLQHF. In DNA, the CDR3 is TGTGCTAGCAGCCCCCGCCCCCCGGCAGCCCCGGGGCAGCTCCAGCATTTT.

V and J are TRBV28 and TRBJ1-1; a weak D match, TRBD1 (6 bases). Per germline, CDR1 MDHEN and CDR2 SYDVKM. Trimming stripped 6 bases from V and 5 bases from J, with 16 bases between. This CDR3 spans 14 amino acids. CDR3 residues: CASSPPRGRTEAFF. Here the CDR3 DNA reads TGTGCCAGCAGCCCGCCCAGGGGCAGGACTGAAGCTTTCTTT. Filled out from reference TRBV28 and TRBJ1-1, the complete variable domain reads DVKVTQSSRYLVKRTGEKVFLECVQDMDHENMFWYRQDPGLGLRLIYFSYDVKMKEKGDIPEGYSVSREKKERFSLILESASTNQTSMYLCASSPPRGRTEAFFGQGTRLTVV.

This chain joins TRBV5-6 and TRBJ2-5; 11 bases map to TRBD2. The CDR3 consists of 17 residues. The germline CDR1 and CDR2 sequences are SGHDT and YYEEEE. With 4 bases clipped from V and 0 bases from J, the junction kept 8 bases outside the gene matches. The CDR3 loop reads CASSRSRTSGYQETQYF. The CDR3 DNA sequence: TGTGCCAGCAGCCGATCGAGGACTAGCGGGTACCAAGAGACCCAGTACTTC.

A few counts support this clone. The gene calls are TRBV28 and TRBJ2-2; unclear D gene. The CDR3 is made up of 14 amino acids. CDR1 is MDHEN and CDR2 is SYDVKM in the germline V gene. V was trimmed by 5 bases and J by 4 bases, leaving 11 bases between them. The CDR3 sequence is CASSPTLGTGELFF. CDR3 coding DNA: TGTGCCAGCAGTCCCACCCTGGGCACCGGGGAGCTGTTTTTT.

The chain couples TRBV3-1 (or the pseudogene TRBV3-2) to TRBJ1-2, with D possibly being TRBD1 (6 bases). Germline V gene sequence: CDR1 LGHDT, CDR2 YNNKEL (reference sequence). This CDR3 is 13 amino acids long. Trimming took off 8 bases at V and 2 bases at J, with 12 bases between the two ends. This chain's CDR3 is CASGGGRNYGYTF. The CDR3 DNA follows: TGTGCCAGCGGGGGCGGCAGGAACTATGGCTACACCTTC.

The chain links TRBV5-4 to TRBJ1-3, with a weak D call TRBD1 (6 bases). The V end was cut by 4 bases, the J end by 4 bases, with 15 bases between. Germline CDR1 SGHNT, CDR2 YYREEE (reference sequence). There are 15 residues in the CDR3. The chain's CDR3 is CASSLQTGEGNTIYF. In DNA form, the CDR3 reads TGTGCCAGCAGCCTCCAGACAGGTGAAGGAAACACCATATATTTT.

The V and J genes are TRBV19 and TRBJ1-6; D remains ambiguous. V was clipped by 4 bases and J by 0 bases, with 7 bases between them. Germline loops: CDR1 LNHDA, CDR2 SQIVND (reference sequence). This CDR3 region has 15 residues. CDR3 nucleotide sequence: TGTGCCAGTAGTACCGACGGCTCCTATAATTCACCCCTCCACTTT. This gives the protein CASSTDGSYNSPLHF.

The sample holds one count of this clone. V is TRBV24-1 and J is TRBJ2-1; no clear D. Trimming cost V 4 bases and J 2 bases, with 14 bases left between them. The CDR3 consists of 16 residues. The germline gives CDR1 KGHDR, CDR2 SFDVKD. The CDR3 DNA sequence: TGTGCCACCAGTGACTCCCACCCCCAGGCCTACAATGAGCAGTTCTTC. Amino acids: CATSDSHPQAYNEQFF.

This chain links TRBV19 with TRBJ2-2, with TRBD1 identical over 9 bases. The V gene's germline CDR1 is LNHDA and CDR2 SQIVND (reference sequence). The CDR3 is 16 amino acids. J was trimmed by 0 bases and V by 5 bases; bases with no gene match: 4. The CDR3 reads CASSSGQGANTGELFF. In DNA form, the CDR3 reads TGTGCCAGTAGTTCGGGACAGGGCGCGAACACCGGGGAGCTGTTTTTT.

The chain recombines TRBV6-2 or TRBV6-3 with TRBJ1-5; 9 bases line up with TRBD1. V shed 5 bases, J shed 3 bases, and the junction held 5 bases outside the gene matches. CDR3 length equals 15 residues. Germline V gives CDR1 MNHEY, CDR2 SVGEGT. The CDR3 region has the DNA TGTGCCAGCAGTCCGGACAGGGGCGCCAATCAGCCCCAGCATTTT. Translating it yields CASSPDRGANQPQHF.

As DNA, the CDR3 is TGTGCCAGCAGTCCCCCCGGGGGCGGATGGACTGAAGCTTTCTTT. Translated, it gives CASSPPGGGWTEAFF. The V and J genes are TRBV6-5 and TRBJ1-1; a weak D match, TRBD1 (6 bases). This CDR3 has 15 residues. The V gene's germline CDR1 is MNHEY and CDR2 SVGAGI. Trimming cost V 5 bases and J 5 bases, with 18 bases left between them.

The genes are TRBV10-1 and TRBJ1-2, with D unclear. Germline CDR1 is WNHNN and CDR2 is SYGVQD (reference sequence). The CDR3 totals 16 residues. Trimming took off 2 bases at V and 4 bases at J, with 17 bases between the two ends. The CDR3, as DNA: TGCGCCAGCAGTGAGAGAGGCAGTTCTCCTTCCTATGGCTACACCTTC. Protein product: CASSERGSSPSYGYTF.

The chain employs TRBV5-3 and TRBJ2-1, with TRBD2 matching over 8 bases. TRBV5-3 is designated an ORF whose function remains uncertain. Trimming removed 1 base from V and 6 bases from J; junction bases left unmatched: 9. This CDR3 region has 16 residues. In DNA form, the CDR3 reads TGTGCCAGAAGCTTGTGCTCTCGCGGGGGGTTCAATGAGCAGTTCTTC. Encoded protein: CARSLCSRGGFNEQFF.

The chain links TRBV6-6 to TRBJ2-5; 11 nucleotides line up with TRBD2. The CDR3 has 14 amino acids. Losses at the gene ends were 4 bases for V and 4 bases for J; bases not matched to a gene: 2. CDR1 and CDR2 from the germline V gene are MNHNY and SVGAGI (reference sequence). The CDR3 coding sequence is TGTGCCAGCAGTTTAGCGGGAGGGGGAGAGACCCAGTACTTC. This codes for CASSLAGGGETQYF.

The rearrangement links TRBV5-5 to TRBJ1-2, with D possibly being TRBD1 (6 bases). There are 16 residues in the CDR3. Germline CDR1 reads SGHKS; CDR2 reads YYEKEE (reference sequence). V lost 1 base and J lost 6, with 19 bases in between. The CDR3 spells CASSLSTSGEVNGYTF. CDR3 coding DNA: TGTGCCAGCAGCTTGTCGACCTCAGGGGAGGTGAATGGCTACACCTTC. Combining the CDR3 with reference TRBV5-5 and TRBJ1-2 gives the whole variable domain DAGVTQSPTHLIKTRGQQVTLRCSPISGHKSVSWYQQVLGQGPQFIFQYYEKEERGRGNFPDRFSARQFPNYSSELNVNALLLGDSALYLCASSLSTSGEVNGYTFGSGTRLTVV.

The chain joins TRBV4-3 to TRBJ1-4; D remains unclear. The CDR3 is 13 residues long. Trimming pared 5 bases from V and 4 bases from J, leaving 8 bases between. CDR1 and CDR2 (germline): LGHNA, YSLEER. DNA of the CDR3: TGCGCCAGCAGCTCCCGGCTTAATGAAAAACTGTTTTTT. Its translation is CASSSRLNEKLFF.

The rearrangement uses TRBV7-9 and TRBJ2-2, with D possibly being TRBD2 (6 bases). Trimming removed 1 base from V and 2 bases from J, with 14 bases in between. Germline CDR1 reads SEHNR; CDR2 reads FQNEAQ (reference sequence). CDR3 length: 17 amino acids. The CDR3 region is CASSLGFAGSNTGELFF. The CDR3 bases are TGTGCCAGCAGCTTAGGGTTCGCGGGATCCAACACCGGGGAGCTGTTTTTT.

This clone was picked up a small number of times. This chain links TRBV7-3 with TRBJ2-1; D ambiguous. Trimming cost V 2 bases and J 6 bases, with 8 bases left between them. The CDR3 covers 13 residues. Germline V gene sequence: CDR1 SGHTA, CDR2 FQGTGA. The CDR3 coding sequence is TGTGCCAGCAGCTTAGACTCTTCCAATGAGCAGTTCTTC. This encodes CASSLDSSNEQFF.

The chain is built from TRBV2 and TRBJ2-7; tentative D call: TRBD1 (5 bases). The V end was cut by 7 bases, the J end by 6 bases, with 10 bases between. CDR1 and CDR2 from the germline V gene are SNHLY and FYNNEI. CDR3 size: 11 residues. In DNA, the CDR3 is TGTGCCAGCAACAGGTTTGGCGAGCAGTACTTC. It is translated as CASNRFGEQYF.

This CDR3 is CASSPPSGYYGYTF. The CDR3 nucleotides are TGTGCCAGCAGCCCTCCGAGTGGGTACTATGGCTACACCTTC. The J gene is TRBJ1-2, the V gene TRBV28; no firm D call. V lost 6 bases and J lost 3, with 14 bases in between. Per the germline V gene, CDR1 is MDHEN and CDR2 is SYDVKM. This CDR3 contains 14 residues.

The chain carries TRBV19 and TRBJ1-3; D call uncertain. V lost 3 bases and J 4 bases, leaving 7 bases between the germline ends. The V gene's germline CDR1 is LNHDA and CDR2 SQIVND (reference sequence). The length of the CDR3 is 13 residues. The CDR3 reads CASSMVAGNTIYF. In DNA, the CDR3 is TGTGCCAGTAGTATGGTGGCCGGAAACACCATATATTTT.

This clone was detected once. V gene TRBV5-1 combines with J gene TRBJ2-7; D possibly matches TRBD1 or TRBD2 (6 bases each). CDR1 SGHRS and CDR2 YFSETQ come from the germline V gene. The V end was cut by 4 bases, the J end by 2 bases, with 13 bases between. CDR3 length equals 14 residues. CDR3 amino acids: CASSEDGGPYEQYF. CDR3 coding DNA: TGCGCCAGCAGCGAGGACGGGGGCCCCTACGAGCAGTACTTC. Full variable domain (rest looked up from reference TRBV5-1 and TRBJ2-7): KAGVTQTPRYLIKTRGQQVTLSCSPISGHRSVSWYQQTPGQGLQFLFEYFSETQRNKGNFPGRFSGRQFSNSRSEMNVSTLELGDSALYLCASSEDGGPYEQYFGPGTRLTVT.

The chain couples TRBV7-2 to TRBJ1-5; TRBD1 aligns across 7 bases. The junction had 7 bases not matched to a gene; V was cut back by 4 bases and J by 7 bases. Germline assignment: CDR1 SGHTA and CDR2 FQGNSA. This CDR3 comprises 14 residues. This chain's CDR3 is CASSSLGGWQPQHF. The DNA of the CDR3 is TGTGCCAGCAGCTCTTTAGGGGGCTGGCAGCCCCAGCATTTT.

The gene calls are TRBV15 and TRBJ2-7, with 8 bases identical to TRBD1. The CDR3 has 16 amino acids. Trimming took 3 bases from V and 3 from J; bases not matched to a gene: 10. Germline CDR1 reads LNHNV; CDR2 reads YYDKDF (reference sequence). CDR3 region: CATSSPRAGGIYEQYF. CDR3 bases: TGTGCCACCAGCAGCCCGAGGGCAGGGGGCATCTACGAGCAGTACTTC.

This chain joins TRBV9 and TRBJ1-4; no clear D gene. The germline V gene has CDR1 SGDLS and CDR2 YYNGEE. The CDR3 sequence is 13 residues long. V dropped 4 bases and J dropped 10 bases, with 14 bases sitting between them. DNA for the CDR3: TGTGCCAGCAGCCCCTCGGCCGAGGCAAAACTGTTTTTT. It translates to CASSPSAEAKLFF.